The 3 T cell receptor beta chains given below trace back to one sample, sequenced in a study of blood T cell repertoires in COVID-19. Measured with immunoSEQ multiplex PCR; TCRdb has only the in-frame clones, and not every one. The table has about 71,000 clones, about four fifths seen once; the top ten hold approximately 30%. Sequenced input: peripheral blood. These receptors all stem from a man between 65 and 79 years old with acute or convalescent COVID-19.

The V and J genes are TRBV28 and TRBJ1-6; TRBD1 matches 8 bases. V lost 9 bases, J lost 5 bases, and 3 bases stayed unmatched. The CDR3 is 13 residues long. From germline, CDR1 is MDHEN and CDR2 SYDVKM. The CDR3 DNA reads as TGTGCCAGTCGACAGGGGAATAATTCACCCCTCCACTTT. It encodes CASRQGNNSPLHF.

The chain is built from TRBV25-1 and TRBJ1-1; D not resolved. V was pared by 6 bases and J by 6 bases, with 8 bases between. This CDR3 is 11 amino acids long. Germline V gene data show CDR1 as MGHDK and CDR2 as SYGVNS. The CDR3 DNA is TGTGCCAGCAGACTTCTTTCTGAAGCTTTCTTT. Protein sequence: CASRLLSEAFF.

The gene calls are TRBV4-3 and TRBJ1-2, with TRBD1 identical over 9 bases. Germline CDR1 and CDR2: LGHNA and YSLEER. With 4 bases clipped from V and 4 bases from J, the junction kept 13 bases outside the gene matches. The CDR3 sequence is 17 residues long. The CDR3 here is CASSPDPTTGGFYGYTF. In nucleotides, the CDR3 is TGCGCCAGCAGCCCAGACCCTACTACAGGGGGCTTCTATGGCTACACCTTC.